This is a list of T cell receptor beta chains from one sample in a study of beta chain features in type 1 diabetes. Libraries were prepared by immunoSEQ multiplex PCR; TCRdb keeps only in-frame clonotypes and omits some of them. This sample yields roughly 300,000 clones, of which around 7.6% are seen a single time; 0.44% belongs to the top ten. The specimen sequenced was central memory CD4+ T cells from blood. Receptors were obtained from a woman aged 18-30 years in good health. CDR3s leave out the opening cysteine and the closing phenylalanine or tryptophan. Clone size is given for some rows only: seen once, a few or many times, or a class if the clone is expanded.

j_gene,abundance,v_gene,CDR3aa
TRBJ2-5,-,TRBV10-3,AISAKVAEETQY
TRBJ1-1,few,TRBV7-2,ASSLGPLNTEAF
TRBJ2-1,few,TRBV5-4,AIIAGGPRNEQF
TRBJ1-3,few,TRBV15,ATSSMQGNTIY
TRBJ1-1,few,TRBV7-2,ASSLGQGTEAF
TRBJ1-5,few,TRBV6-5,ASSYRESNQPQH
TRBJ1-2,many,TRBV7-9,ASSSSGAQGVNYGYT
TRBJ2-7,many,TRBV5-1,ASSFGAEQY
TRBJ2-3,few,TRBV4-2,ASSHAAPLGGRSDTQY
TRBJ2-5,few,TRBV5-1,ASSLRRPGGEETQY
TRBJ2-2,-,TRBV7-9,ARSGEGNTGELF
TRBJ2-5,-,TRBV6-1,ASSYGKTQY
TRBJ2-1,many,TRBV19,ASSMRDRGHNEQF
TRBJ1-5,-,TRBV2,ASSDRVGNQPQH
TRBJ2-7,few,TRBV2,ASSERGRNYEQY
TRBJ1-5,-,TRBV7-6,ASSLATGLNQPQH
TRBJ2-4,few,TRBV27,ASSPRGSIAKNIQY
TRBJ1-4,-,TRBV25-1,ASTGPGEKLF
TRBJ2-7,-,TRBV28,ASSSIRDPIYEQY
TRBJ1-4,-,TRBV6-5,ASSYQGRGEKLF
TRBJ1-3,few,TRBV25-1,ASSDSSGNTIY
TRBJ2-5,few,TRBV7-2,ASSFRWGETQY
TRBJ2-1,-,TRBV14,ASSQDLYSQSYNEQF
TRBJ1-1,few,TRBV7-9,ASSQDRASTEAF
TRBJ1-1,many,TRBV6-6,ASTANTEAF
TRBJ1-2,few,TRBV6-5,ASSLGTLYGYT
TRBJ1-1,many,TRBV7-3,ASSFQGNTEAF
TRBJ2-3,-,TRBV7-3,ASSLRRQADTQY
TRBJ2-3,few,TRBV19,ASSIWQRTDTQY
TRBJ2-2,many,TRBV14,ASSRGGPSTGELF
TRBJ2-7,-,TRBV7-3,ASSLGGPNYEQY
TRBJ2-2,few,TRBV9,ASSVGLATNTGELF
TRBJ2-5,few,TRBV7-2,ASSLSQSTAFETQY
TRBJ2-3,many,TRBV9,ASSPHGSTDTQY
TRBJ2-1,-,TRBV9,ASSVGQGGRSYDNEQF
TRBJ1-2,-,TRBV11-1,ASRTTGSQHT
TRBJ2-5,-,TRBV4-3,ASSQDRVAGGETQY